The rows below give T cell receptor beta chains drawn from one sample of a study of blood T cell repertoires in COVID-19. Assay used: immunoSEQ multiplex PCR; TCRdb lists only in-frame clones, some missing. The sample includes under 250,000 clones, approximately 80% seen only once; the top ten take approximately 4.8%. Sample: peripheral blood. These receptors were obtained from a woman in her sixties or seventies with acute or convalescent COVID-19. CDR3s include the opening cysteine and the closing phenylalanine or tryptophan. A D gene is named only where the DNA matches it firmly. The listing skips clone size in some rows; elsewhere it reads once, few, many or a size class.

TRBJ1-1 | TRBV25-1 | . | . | TGTGCCAGCAGGTCTCAGGGGAACACTGAAGCTTTCTTT | CASRSQGNTEAFF
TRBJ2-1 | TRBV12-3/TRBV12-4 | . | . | TGTGCCAGCACCCTTGCCTACAATGAGCAGTTCTTC | CASTLAYNEQFF
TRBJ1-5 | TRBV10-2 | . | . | TGCGCCAGCAGTGTCCGAACAGGAAATAGCAATCAGCCCCAGCATTTT | CASSVRTGNSNQPQHF
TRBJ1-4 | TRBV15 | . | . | TGTGCCACCAGCAGAGATTTGGCAGTTTCTGAAAAACTGTTTTTT | CATSRDLAVSEKLFF
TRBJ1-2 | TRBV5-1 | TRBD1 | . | TGCGCCAGCGGTTCTCTCCCGGGACAGGGGGCGCTTGGCTACACCTTC | CASGSLPGQGALGYTF
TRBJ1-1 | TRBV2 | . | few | TGTGCCAGCAGTGAAGGAGCCATGAACACTGAAGCTTTCTTT | CASSEGAMNTEAFF
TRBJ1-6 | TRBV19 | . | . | TGTGCCAGCAGACAGTACTATAATTCACCCCTCCACTTT | CASRQYYNSPLHF
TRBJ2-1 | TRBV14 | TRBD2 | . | TGTGCCAGCAGCCAAGGTCTAGCGGGGGGGCCGGGCTCCTACAATGAGCAGTTCTTC | CASSQGLAGGPGSYNEQFF
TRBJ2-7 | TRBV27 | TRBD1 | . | TGTGCCAGCAGTTTACGGACTCCCCGGACAGGGATCCACGAGCAGTACTTC | CASSLRTPRTGIHEQYF
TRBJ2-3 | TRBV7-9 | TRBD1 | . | TGTGCCAGCAGCACGGACAGGGGGCGAAGCACAGATACGCAGTATTTT | CASSTDRGRSTDTQYF
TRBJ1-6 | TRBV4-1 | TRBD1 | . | TGCGCCAGCAGCCAAGAAGGGACAGGGGTTAATTCACCCCTCCACTTT | CASSQEGTGVNSPLHF
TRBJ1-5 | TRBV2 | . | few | TGTGCCAGCAGTGCGTCCAAGGGGCCTCAGCCCCAGCATTTT | CASSASKGPQPQHF
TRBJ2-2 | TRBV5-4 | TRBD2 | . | TGTGCCAGCAGCTTGGGCGGTAGCGGGGGGACCGGGGAGCTGTTTTTT | CASSLGGSGGTGELFF
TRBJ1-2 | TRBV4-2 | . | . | TGTGCCAGCAGCCAAGATACCGAGAGTGGCTACACCTTC | CASSQDTESGYTF
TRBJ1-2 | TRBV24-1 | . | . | TGTGCCACCAGTGATTTGCAGGGCAGGGGAAATGATGGCTACACCTTC | CATSDLQGRGNDGYTF
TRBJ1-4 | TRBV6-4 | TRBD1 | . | TGTGCCAGCAGTGAAGGAGGACAGGGCGGGGAAAAACTGTTTTTT | CASSEGGQGGEKLFF
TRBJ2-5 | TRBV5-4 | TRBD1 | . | TGTGCCAGCAGCTTGCAGGACAGGGGGCCCGGAGGGGAGACCCAGTACTTC | CASSLQDRGPGGETQYF
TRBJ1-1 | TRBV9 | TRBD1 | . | TGTGCCAGCAGCTCGCTGGACAGGGCCACTGAAGCTTTCTTT | CASSSLDRATEAFF
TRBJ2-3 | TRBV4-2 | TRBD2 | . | TGTGCCAGCAGCCCCGGGGGGAGCACAGATACGCAGTATTTT | CASSPGGSTDTQYF